Listed here is a single T cell receptor beta chain. The target antigen is unknown. Just one base apart from a much larger clone, this may be a read error. Caucasian, healthy and from Russia, the donors were aged between roughly 6 and 100. The sample originates from a study of blood T cells in healthy people across ages. Germline lookup yields CDR1 DFQATT and CDR2 SNEGSKA (reference sequence). This CDR3 is 13 amino acids long. V was trimmed by 4 bases and J by 11 bases, leaving 20 bases between them. Together with a sample-barcoded 5' primer, a J-beta primer mix was included in a second PCR lasting about 7 to 11 cycles. Sequencing recovered at least 2.5 million CDR3-containing paired-end reads from each sample. In TCRdb, the 5' RACE reads were re-called with MiXCR into one record per CDR3 protein. The repertoire consists of approximately 1.5 million distinct CDR3 sequences, with around 35% occurring once and the leading ten covering about 10%.

Study-wide findings and caveats: Roughly linear declines in TCR beta diversity per million T cells occurred with age. Higher diversity, along with more naive CD4+ cells, distinguished long-lived donors from aged donors.

The sequence was collected from a woman aged 30 to 39 in good health. V and J are TRBV20-1 and TRBJ2-5, with D possibly being TRBD2 (6 bases). The material sequenced was blood. The CDR3 nucleotides are TGCAGTGCTATAGTACTAGCAGACTACGTGCAGTACTTC. Protein: CSAIVLADYVQYF.